The 17 T cell receptor beta chains reported below all come from one sample, sequenced in a study of blood T cell repertoires in COVID-19. Method: immunoSEQ multiplex PCR; TCRdb's copy keeps in-frame clones and lacks some. The sample contains about 210,000 clones, roughly 85% of which appear only once. The sample was peripheral blood. These receptors came from a woman in her sixties or seventies with COVID-19, enrolled during active disease.

The J gene is TRBJ1-4, the V gene TRBV30; 7 nucleotides match TRBD1. CDR3 size: 14 residues. Germline V gene sequence: CDR1 GTSNPN, CDR2 SVGIG (reference sequence). The V and J ends lost 3 bases and 3 bases, in that order; junction bases with no gene match: 4. For the CDR3, the DNA is TGTGCCTGGAGCATCGGACAGGCTAATGAAAAACTGTTTTTT. Residues: CAWSIGQANEKLFF.

This clone has only a few counts. The V gene is TRBV5-1, the J gene TRBJ1-1, with D hard to call. Trimming pared 5 bases from V and 3 bases from J, leaving 11 bases between. CDR3 length: 13 amino acids. From germline, CDR1 is SGHRS and CDR2 YFSETQ. This chain's CDR3 is CASSLREDTEAFF. DNA of the CDR3: TGCGCCAGCAGTTTGAGGGAGGACACTGAAGCTTTCTTT.

The DNA for the CDR3 is TGTGCCACCACCGTGCAAGCAACTAACTATGGCTACACCTTC. Translating gives CATTVQATNYGYTF. The chain carries TRBV28 and TRBJ1-2; D is undetermined. The CDR3 has 14 residues. Trimming pared 10 bases from V and 0 bases from J, leaving 15 bases between. Germline assignment: CDR1 MDHEN and CDR2 SYDVKM.

This rearrangement joins TRBV18 to TRBJ2-7, with a weak D call TRBD1 (6 bases). There are 15 residues in the CDR3. Germline-derived CDR1 and CDR2 are KGHSH and LQKENI. V lost 2 bases and J 5 bases, leaving 16 bases between the germline ends. The CDR3 coding sequence is TGTGCCAGCTCACCAGTGGGGCAGGGGAACGACGAGCAGTACTTC. Translation: CASSPVGQGNDEQYF.

The chain carries TRBV9 and TRBJ2-3; 7 bases line up with TRBD1. Trimming removed 4 bases from V and 3 bases from J; junction bases left unmatched: 5. This CDR3 has 14 amino acids. Germline V gene sequence: CDR1 SGDLS, CDR2 YYNGEE. The CDR3 is CASSSTGTTDTQYF. CDR3 nucleotide sequence: TGTGCCAGCAGCTCGACAGGGACAACAGATACGCAGTATTTT.

The rearrangement joins TRBV18 to TRBJ1-4; D call uncertain. There are 16 residues in the CDR3. Per the germline V gene, CDR1 is KGHSH and CDR2 is LQKENI. The V end was cut by 3 bases, the J end by 8 bases, with 19 bases between. Here the CDR3 reads CASSPPGRREGEKLFF. The CDR3 nucleotides are TGTGCCAGCTCACCTCCCGGACGCCGGGAGGGAGAAAAACTGTTTTTT.

The chain employs TRBV7-3 and TRBJ2-5; 10 bases match TRBD2. Germline CDR1 and CDR2: SGHTA and FQGTGA. The trim removed 3 bases at V and 1 base at J, leaving 5 bases unmatched. The CDR3 loop spans 16 amino acids. The DNA for the CDR3 is TGTGCCAGCAGCTTGGGCAGGACTAGCGGCCAAGAGACCCAGTACTTC. Encoded protein: CASSLGRTSGQETQYF.

The V call is TRBV4-3, the J call TRBJ2-3, with a tentative D call TRBD2 (6 bases). The CDR3 loop spans 17 amino acids. With 1 base removed from V and 4 bases from J, the gap between germline ends came to 18 bases. The V gene's germline CDR1 is LGHNA and CDR2 YSLEER. The CDR3 loop is CASSQAGSTGAADTQYF. The CDR3 DNA is TGCGCCAGCAGCCAAGCCGGATCGACGGGAGCTGCAGATACGCAGTATTTT.

This clone was observed a single time. CDR3 nucleotides: TGCGCCAGCAGACCGGGGACAGGTTCAAGCACAGATACGCAGTATTTT. This sequence encodes CASRPGTGSSTDTQYF. The chain is built from TRBV5-1 and TRBJ2-3; 8 bases are shared with TRBD1. CDR3 length equals 16 residues. V gave up 5 bases and J gave up 0 bases; unmatched junction bases: 8. From germline, CDR1 is SGHRS and CDR2 YFSETQ.

The chain has TRBV6-6 and TRBJ1-6; 7 bases map to TRBD1. With 4 bases clipped from V and 6 bases from J, the junction kept 9 bases outside the gene matches. Germline V CDR1 and CDR2: MNHNY, SVGAGI (reference sequence). This CDR3 spans 16 amino acids. The CDR3 DNA is TGTGCCAGCAGTTGGGGAACCGGGACAGCTAATTCACCCCTCCACTTT. It yields the protein CASSWGTGTANSPLHF.

The chain carries TRBV2 and TRBJ2-5, with TRBD2 identical over 7 bases. With V trimmed by 4 bases and J by 5 bases, 13 bases remained unmatched. CDR1 and CDR2 from the germline V gene are SNHLY and FYNNEI. The CDR3 is 16 residues long. The CDR3 spells CASSVYGGGAGETQYF. The CDR3 nucleotides read TGTGCCAGCAGTGTATACGGCGGGGGAGCGGGGGAGACCCAGTACTTC.

The V and J genes are TRBV11-3 and TRBJ1-1, with D perhaps TRBD1 (5 bases). The V gene lost 5 bases and the J gene lost 2 bases, with 12 bases spanning the gap. The CDR3 sequence is 14 residues long. Germline V lookup: CDR1 SGHNT, CDR2 YENEEA. This chain's CDR3 is CASSPGWGNTEAFF. As DNA, the CDR3 is TGTGCCAGCAGCCCAGGGTGGGGCAACACTGAAGCTTTCTTT.

The genes are TRBV29-1 and TRBJ1-2; 8 bases line up with TRBD1. The CDR3 loop spans 12 amino acids. In germline, CDR1 is SQVTM, CDR2 ANQGSEA. Germline trimming cut 6 bases from V and 5 bases from J; bases unmatched to any gene: 5. The CDR3 coding sequence is TGCAGCGTAAACAGGGGGTCGTATGGCTACACCTTC. Its translation: CSVNRGSYGYTF.

This chain connects TRBV6-9 to TRBJ2-3, with TRBD2 identical over 8 bases. Germline-derived CDR1 and CDR2 are MNHGY and SVAAGI. Trimming removed 4 bases from V and 4 bases from J; junction bases left unmatched: 7. The CDR3 loop spans 15 amino acids. The CDR3 here is CASSSVAGGSDTQYF. The CDR3 DNA sequence: TGTGCCAGCAGTTCGGTCGCGGGGGGCTCAGATACGCAGTATTTT.

This clone was picked up a small number of times. The chain has TRBV5-1 and TRBJ2-2; D not certain. The CDR3 contains 14 residues. Germline V lookup: CDR1 SGHRS, CDR2 YFSETQ. Trimming cost V 1 base and J 4 bases, with 8 bases left between them. CDR3 coding DNA: TGCGCCAGCAGCTTGCCCGGTGCCACCGGGGAGCTGTTTTTT. Translation gives CASSLPGATGELFF.

J is TRBJ2-7 and V is TRBV6-6; TRBD2 matches at 7 bases. In germline, CDR1 is MNHNY, CDR2 SVGAGI (reference sequence). The CDR3 has 16 amino acids. J gave up 2 bases and V 5 bases, and 12 bases lay outside the gene matches. CDR3: CASSPRGSGRPYEQYF. The CDR3 DNA reads as TGTGCCAGCAGTCCCCGGGGTAGCGGGCGACCCTACGAGCAGTACTTC.

This clone appeared a few times. The CDR3 sequence: CASSLSSALGTQYF. In DNA, the CDR3 is TGTGCCAGCAGCTTATCCAGCGCCCTCGGGACCCAGTACTTC. This sequence joins TRBV7-2 and TRBJ2-5; D gene unclear. This CDR3 is 14 amino acids long. Deletions cut 2 bases from V and 7 bases from J, with 14 bases between. Germline CDR1 and CDR2: SGHTA and FQGNSA.